This T cell receptor beta chain was sequenced during a study of blood T cell repertoires in COVID-19. The CDR3 has 14 amino acids. Looked up from germline, CDR1 is MDHEN and CDR2 is SYDVKM. Trimming took off 5 bases at V and 4 bases at J, with 14 bases between the two ends. Participants, about 18 to 90 years old, spanned 25 or so US areas. Symptom resolution, clearance, or two negative PCRs marked donors in Cohort 3 as recovered. The table came from immunoSEQ multiplex PCR; TCRdb's copy has only in-frame clones and leaves some out. The sample holds some 200,000 clones, around 73% seen once. This chain joins TRBV28 and TRBJ1-2; D gene uncertain. This TCR was recovered from a woman aged 45 to 65 who had recovered from COVID-19. Sequenced input: PBMCs or T cells enriched from blood (not recorded which). For the CDR3, the DNA is TGTGCCAGCAGTGGTTCCCCGAGGTCCTATGGCTACACCTTC. Amino acids: CASSGSPRSYGYTF.